What follows are 29 T cell receptor beta chains derived from one specimen sequenced in a study of blood T cells in healthy people across ages. Together with a sample-barcoded 5' primer, a J-beta primer mix was included in a second PCR lasting roughly 6 to 12 cycles. Using its own MiXCR run on the 5' RACE reads, TCRdb lists one record per CDR3 protein. The table has 550,000 to 650,000 distinct CDR3 sequences, over 25% seen once. This same sample was also taken into another study, of T cells of mothers and their children.

The sample was blood. These receptors all come from a boy under 10 years old in good health.

This clonotype has more than one count but fewer than ten. The chain uses TRBV5-6 and TRBJ2-1; the D gene is possibly TRBD2 (5 bases). The CDR3 is 17 amino acids. The V and J ends lost 5 bases and 0 bases respectively, with 18 bases between them. Per germline, CDR1 SGHDT and CDR2 YYEEEE. CDR3 bases: TGTGCCAGCAGTCTTTCGGGTGGGAGACGCTCCTACAATGAGCAGTTCTTC. This encodes CASSLSGGRRSYNEQFF.

This clonotype has more than one count but fewer than ten. The chain has TRBV6-2 or TRBV6-3 and TRBJ2-5; either TRBD1 or TRBD2 may supply D (5 bases each). V lost 5 bases to trimming and J lost 1 base, with 11 bases between them. The CDR3 has 14 amino acids. CDR1 is MNHEY and CDR2 is SVGEGT in the germline V gene. CDR3 nucleotide sequence: TGTGCCAGCAGTATGGGGGAATCCCAAGAGACCCAGTACTTC. Translating gives CASSMGESQETQYF.

The CDR3 DNA is TGTGCCAGCAGCTCGCGACTAGCGGTCTACGAGCAGTACTTC. Translated, it gives CASSSRLAVYEQYF. The rearrangement joins TRBV13 to TRBJ2-7; 9 nucleotides agree with TRBD2. V was pared by 4 bases and J by 3 bases, with 4 bases of the junction left unmatched. CDR3 length equals 14 residues. CDR1 is PRHDT and CDR2 is FYEKMQ in the germline V gene (reference sequence).

The table lists this clonotype with a few counts. The chain employs TRBV7-2 and TRBJ2-5, with a tentative D call TRBD1 (5 bases). Trimming stripped 1 base from V and 1 base from J, with 13 bases between. The CDR3 totals 16 residues. CDR1 is SGHTA and CDR2 is FQGNSA in the germline V gene. CDR3 loop: CASSLGGSQGQETQYF. The CDR3, as DNA: TGTGCCAGCAGCTTAGGAGGATCCCAGGGCCAAGAGACCCAGTACTTC. Combining the CDR3 with reference TRBV7-2 and TRBJ2-5 gives the whole variable domain GAGVSQSPSNKVTEKGKDVELRCDPISGHTALYWYRQSLGQGLEFLIYFQGNSAPDKSGLPSDRFSAERTGGSVSTLTIQRTQQEDSAVYLCASSLGGSQGQETQYFGPGTRLLVL.

This clonotype was counted a few times. The chain combines TRBV4-3 with TRBJ2-3; D is uncertain. Germline CDR1 LGHNA, CDR2 YSLEER. V was pared by 0 bases and J by 6 bases, with 13 bases between. This CDR3 spans 15 amino acids. The CDR3 DNA is TGCGCCAGCAGCCAAGATCGTGATTCCGGGGATACGCAGTATTTT. Protein sequence: CASSQDRDSGDTQYF.

The table lists this clonotype with a few counts. The rearrangement uses TRBV2 and TRBJ2-5; D unclear. CDR1 is SNHLY and CDR2 is FYNNEI in the germline V gene. This CDR3 region has 13 residues. Trimming removed 3 bases at V and 1 base at J, with 6 bases between. The CDR3 region has the DNA TGTGCCAGCAGTGACGATAGCCAAGAGACCCAGTACTTC. Encoded protein: CASSDDSQETQYF.

The CDR3 coding sequence is TGTGCCTCGAGGCCAGTGTCTAACTATGGCTACACCTTC. Its protein product is CASRPVSNYGYTF. The chain carries TRBV12-3 or TRBV12-4 and TRBJ1-2; D gene uncertain. With 11 bases removed from V and 0 bases from J, the gap between germline ends came to 13 bases. This CDR3 has 13 residues.

This clonotype is a singleton in its sample. This chain connects TRBV3-1 to TRBJ2-5, with TRBD2 matching 10 bases. Unmatched junction bases numbered 14, after V lost 3 bases and J lost 7 bases. CDR1 and CDR2 (germline): LGHDT, YNNKEL (reference sequence). The CDR3 has 17 residues. This chain's CDR3 is CASSQTTGTSDFGTQYF. Here the CDR3 DNA reads TGTGCCAGCAGCCAGACCACAGGGACTAGCGACTTCGGGACCCAGTACTTC.

The table lists this clonotype with many counts. J is TRBJ2-4 and V is TRBV5-6; TRBD2 agrees at 7 bases. This CDR3 is 15 amino acids long. V was pared by 0 bases and J by 1 base, with 1 base of the junction left unmatched. CDR1 and CDR2 from the germline V gene are SGHDT and YYEEEE. The CDR3: CASSLAGGAKNIQYF. Here the CDR3 DNA reads TGTGCCAGCAGCTTGGCCGGGGGGGCCAAAAACATTCAGTACTTC.

The chain is built from TRBV20-1 and TRBJ2-5, with D perhaps TRBD2 (6 bases). The CDR3 is made up of 16 amino acids. CDR1 is DFQATT and CDR2 is SNEGSKA in the germline V gene (reference sequence). V was clipped by 6 bases and J by 2 bases, with 22 bases between them. DNA for the CDR3: TGCAGTGCCGATTACCCACCGGGACTCACACAAGAGACCCAGTACTTC. The encoded protein is CSADYPPGLTQETQYF.

V and J are TRBV5-1 and TRBJ2-1; D call uncertain. V lost 4 bases and J lost 9, with 11 bases in between. CDR3 length equals 12 residues. Germline V gene data show CDR1 as SGHRS and CDR2 as YFSETQ. In DNA form, the CDR3 reads TGCGCCAGCAGCGGGAACATGGGTGAGCAGTTCTTC. It translates to CASSGNMGEQFF.

This chain links TRBV10-3 with TRBJ2-5; D is possibly TRBD1 or TRBD2 (5 bases each). The germline gives CDR1 ENHRY, CDR2 SYGVKD. Trimming cost V 6 bases and J 3 bases, with 11 bases left between them. The length of the CDR3 is 13 residues. In DNA, the CDR3 is TGTGCCATCAGGCTCAGGGAGAAAGAGACCCAGTACTTC. This sequence encodes CAIRLREKETQYF.

This clonotype occurred a few times. The chain has TRBV6-5 and TRBJ2-5; perhaps TRBD1 as D (6 bases). TRBJ2-7 explains the end of the DNA better; the J call may be wrong. CDR1 MNHEY and CDR2 SVGAGI come from the germline V gene. This CDR3 is 17 amino acids long. The CDR3 sequence is CASSYSGLTGQSYEQYF. The CDR3 DNA reads as TGTGCCAGCAGTTACTCGGGCCTTACCGGACAGTCCTACGAGCAGTACTTC.

The CDR3 is CASSVFDTSTDTQYF. The CDR3 region has the DNA TGTGCCAGCAGCGTATTCGATACTAGCACAGATACGCAGTATTTT. The V gene is TRBV9, the J gene TRBJ2-3, with unresolved D. Per germline, CDR1 SGDLS and CDR2 YYNGEE. This CDR3 spans 15 amino acids. Between the trimmed V and J ends, which lost 1 base and 0 bases, there was a span of 9 bases.

The V gene is TRBV27, the J gene TRBJ2-6; TRBD1 or TRBD2 may be the D gene (5 bases each). The V end lost 5 bases, the J end lost 0 bases, and 14 bases lay between the germline ends. The CDR3 totals 17 residues. Germline lookup yields CDR1 MNHEY and CDR2 SMNVEV (reference sequence). CDR3 amino acids: CASSSRGPRSGANVLTF. DNA for the CDR3: TGTGCCAGCAGTAGCCGGGGACCGCGCTCTGGGGCCAACGTCCTGACTTTC.

The chain recombines TRBV12-3 or TRBV12-4 with TRBJ2-3; D may be TRBD2 (5 bases). The CDR3 extends over 17 amino acids. Between the trimmed V and J ends, which lost 1 base and 0 bases, there was a span of 14 bases. The CDR3 DNA is TGTGCCAGCAGTTTAGGCTCGACGCGGACTAGCACAGATACGCAGTATTTT. Its translation: CASSLGSTRTSTDTQYF.

The J gene is TRBJ2-3, the V gene TRBV6-5; 9 bases fit TRBD2. Germline trimming cut 2 bases from V and 3 bases from J; bases unmatched to any gene: 6. This CDR3 spans 16 amino acids. CDR1 MNHEY and CDR2 SVGAGI come from the germline V gene. The CDR3: CASSYRPAGGTDTQYF. The CDR3 DNA is TGTGCCAGCAGTTACAGACCGGCGGGGGGGACAGATACGCAGTATTTT.

V gene TRBV5-1 combines with J gene TRBJ2-6; D may be TRBD1 (5 bases). The CDR3 length is 18 residues. From germline, CDR1 is SGHRS and CDR2 YFSETQ. Trimming pared 0 bases from V and 3 bases from J, leaving 16 bases between. As DNA, the CDR3 is TGCGCCAGCAGCTTGGATGGGGCTGGCTCTTTTGGGGCCAACGTCCTGACTTTC. Translating gives CASSLDGAGSFGANVLTF. The full variable domain, rest sourced from reference TRBV5-1 and TRBJ2-6, is KAGVTQTPRYLIKTRGQQVTLSCSPISGHRSVSWYQQTPGQGLQFLFEYFSETQRNKGNFPGRFSGRQFSNSRSEMNVSTLELGDSALYLCASSLDGAGSFGANVLTFGAGSRLTVL.

The table lists this clonotype with a few counts. The genes are TRBV7-8 and TRBJ2-1, with D possibly TRBD2 on 6 matching bases. The length of the CDR3 is 13 residues. CDR1 and CDR2 (germline): SGHVS, FQNEAQ. V lost 2 bases, J lost 9 bases, and 11 bases lay in between. CDR3 sequence reads: CASSLLLASEQFF. In DNA form, the CDR3 reads TGTGCCAGCAGCTTACTACTAGCATCTGAGCAGTTCTTC.

This clonotype appeared a few times. The chain combines TRBV4-3 with TRBJ2-5; D is unclear. This CDR3 is built from 12 residues. The V and J ends lost 1 base and 7 bases respectively, with 7 bases between them. In germline, CDR1 is LGHNA, CDR2 YSLEER. The CDR3 sequence is CASSQGFGTQYF. For the CDR3, the DNA is TGCGCCAGCAGCCAAGGTTTCGGGACCCAGTACTTC.

The rearrangement joins TRBV6-6 to TRBJ2-5, with D unresolved. V shed 5 bases and J shed 2 bases, with 9 bases lying between them. The length of the CDR3 is 13 residues. Germline V gene lookup returns CDR1 MNHNY and CDR2 SVGAGI (reference sequence). For the CDR3, the DNA is TGTGCCAGCAGTACCCACCCTCAAGAGACCCAGTACTTC. Its translation: CASSTHPQETQYF.

This chain links TRBV3-1 with TRBJ2-5, with 12 bases that match TRBD2. The CDR3 contains 18 residues. In germline, CDR1 is LGHDT, CDR2 YNNKEL (reference sequence). With V trimmed by 1 base and J by 3 bases, 9 bases remained unmatched. The CDR3: CASSQGTYLAGGEETQYF. Written as DNA, the CDR3 is TGTGCCAGCAGCCAAGGAACTTATCTAGCGGGGGGGGAAGAGACCCAGTACTTC.

The V gene is TRBV24-1, the J gene TRBJ2-1, with TRBD2 matching over 11 bases. Germline CDR1 and CDR2: KGHDR and SFDVKD. J lost 5 bases, V lost 4 bases, and 6 bases had no gene match. The CDR3 runs to 16 residues. As DNA, the CDR3 is TGTGCCACCAGTGACCCGACTAGCGGGGCAGACAATGAGCAGTTCTTC. Translating gives CATSDPTSGADNEQFF.

V and J are TRBV6-6 and TRBJ2-7; TRBD1 agrees at 9 bases. Trimming at V came to 10 bases and at J to 3 bases, leaving 10 bases not matched to a gene. Germline CDR1 and CDR2: MNHNY and SVGAGI (reference sequence). The CDR3 has 14 amino acids. CDR3 amino acids: CATKLGQGVYEQYF. CDR3 bases: TGTGCCACGAAACTGGGACAGGGCGTCTACGAGCAGTACTTC.

The chain combines TRBV6-5 with TRBJ2-2; 7 bases map to TRBD1. Germline CDR1 and CDR2: MNHEY and SVGAGI. Losses at the gene ends were 6 bases for V and 0 bases for J; bases not matched to a gene: 4. The CDR3 sequence is 15 residues long. CDR3 in amino acids: CASRADRPNTGELFF. The CDR3 bases are TGTGCCAGCAGGGCGGACAGGCCGAACACCGGGGAGCTGTTTTTT.

CDR3 DNA: TGCAGCGTTGAAACTCTACCTAGGACAGATACGCAGTATTTT. Translating it yields CSVETLPRTDTQYF. V usage is TRBV29-1 and J usage is TRBJ2-3; D ambiguous. The germline V gene encodes CDR1 SQVTM and CDR2 ANQGSEA. The CDR3 length is 14 residues. V gave up 2 bases and J gave up 3 bases, with 12 bases separating them.

The table lists this clonotype with a few counts. The rearrangement joins TRBV3-1 to TRBJ2-1, with 12 bases fitting TRBD1. Germline trimming cut 0 bases from V and 15 bases from J; bases unmatched to any gene: 9. CDR1 and CDR2 (germline): LGHDT, YNNKEL (reference sequence). This CDR3 has 15 residues. In DNA, the CDR3 is TGTGCCAGCAGCCAAGATGGGACAGGGGGCGCAAAGAGGTTCTTC. It codes for CASSQDGTGGAKRFF.

This clonotype showed up just a few times. V gene TRBV10-3 combines with J gene TRBJ2-5, with D perhaps assigned TRBD1 or TRBD2 (6 bases each). Germline CDR1 reads ENHRY; CDR2 reads SYGVKD. This CDR3 contains 15 residues. V was clipped by 6 bases and J by 5 bases, with 19 bases between them. CDR3 DNA sequence: TGTGCCATCAGCCCCAAGGGGGGAGTACTGGAGACCCAGTACTTC. This gives the protein CAISPKGGVLETQYF.

This clonotype has a count of ten or more. The rearrangement joins TRBV5-1 to TRBJ1-2; a possible D gene is TRBD1 (5 bases). Trimming pared 0 bases from V and 6 bases from J, leaving 15 bases between. This CDR3 spans 15 amino acids. Looked up from germline, CDR1 is SGHRS and CDR2 is YFSETQ. This CDR3 is CASSLAPQGGDGYTF. DNA for the CDR3: TGCGCCAGCAGCTTGGCCCCGCAGGGCGGGGATGGCTACACCTTC.